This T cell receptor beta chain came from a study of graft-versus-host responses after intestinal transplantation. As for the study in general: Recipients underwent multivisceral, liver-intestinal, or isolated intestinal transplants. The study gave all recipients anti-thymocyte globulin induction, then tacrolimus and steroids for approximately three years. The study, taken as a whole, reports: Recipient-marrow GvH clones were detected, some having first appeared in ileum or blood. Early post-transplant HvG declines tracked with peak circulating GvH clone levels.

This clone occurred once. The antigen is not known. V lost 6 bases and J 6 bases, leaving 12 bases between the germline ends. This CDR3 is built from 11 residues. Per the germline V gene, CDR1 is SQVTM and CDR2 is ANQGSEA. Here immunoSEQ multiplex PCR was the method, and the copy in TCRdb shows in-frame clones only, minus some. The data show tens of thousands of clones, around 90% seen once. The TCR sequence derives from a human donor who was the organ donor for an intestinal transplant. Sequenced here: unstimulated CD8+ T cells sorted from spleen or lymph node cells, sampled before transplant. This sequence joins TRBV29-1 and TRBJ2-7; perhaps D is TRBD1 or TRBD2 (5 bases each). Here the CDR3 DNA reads TGCAGCGTCCCCCGAGGGACCGAGCAGTACTTC. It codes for CSVPRGTEQYF.